The present T cell receptor beta chain was sequenced within a study of a mutant IDH1 vaccine in newly diagnosed glioma. Study summary: Vaccinations, eight in total, occurred in weeks 1, 3, 5, 7, 11, 15, 19, 23. The sex distribution of treated patients was around 60% male and roughly 40% female, with a mean age of approximately 40 years. Most had both radiotherapy and temozolomide beforehand; others had only one. Study-wide results and limits: A vaccine-induced immune response developed in around 92% of the patients.

Some clones are missing from TCRdb's copy, which holds only in-frame ones; the method was immunoSEQ multiplex PCR. The repertoire has 30,000 to 45,000 clones, 75% to 80% of them found once; the top ten carry less than 6.5%. The time point was: week 5, during vaccination. Each vaccine dose was 300 ug of mutant IDH1 20-mer peptide, with topical imiquimod. V dropped 4 bases and J dropped 6; count of bases not matched to a gene: 7. Germline loops: CDR1 SQVTM, CDR2 ANQGSEA. CDR3 size: 13 residues. Turning to this clone: What it recognizes is unknown.

The chain couples TRBV29-1 to TRBJ2-7; TRBD1 aligns across 9 bases. The receptor's source is a man between 40 and 49 years old with glioma. The specimen comprised PBMCs, sampled from a glioma patient whose treatment included an IDH1 peptide vaccine. The CDR3 region has the DNA TGCAGCGTTGCACAGGGGGCGTCCGGCGAGCAGTACTTC. Translating gives CSVAQGASGEQYF.